Shown below are 2 T cell receptor beta chains from a single sample sequenced in a study of beta chain features in type 1 diabetes. Their cognate antigens are unknown. Study-level points and caveats: Patients with Type 1 diabetes showed moderately but significantly shorter TCRB CDR3s in all four CD4+ subsets.

The isolated RNA, all of it, was reverse transcribed, so expressed TCRB transcripts were what got sequenced. This table comes from immunoSEQ multiplex PCR, and its TCRdb copy is limited to in-frame clones, with some not included. Among 55,000 to 85,000 clones, more than 45% were seen once, and the ten largest hold 0.7%. Sample: central memory CD4+ T cells from blood. Every receptor here comes from a man aged 30 to 45 with type 1 diabetes.

The chain employs TRBV10-3 and TRBJ2-7; 8 bases fit TRBD2. The germline V gene has CDR1 ENHRY and CDR2 SYGVKD. CDR3 length: 16 amino acids. V shed 3 bases and J 0 bases; nucleotides not matched to a gene: 7. The CDR3, as DNA: TGTGCCATCAGTGATGTTAGCGGGACGAGCTCCTACGAGCAGTACTTC. Translation gives CAISDVSGTSSYEQYF.

The chain joins TRBV5-1 to TRBJ2-7; 7 bases map to TRBD2. The CDR3 covers 15 residues. V was clipped by 3 bases and J by 9 bases; unmatched bases: 15. Germline V gives CDR1 SGHRS, CDR2 YFSETQ. In DNA form, the CDR3 reads TGCGCCAGCAGCTCCAGCGGGACCTCCCCTATTGGGCAGTACTTC. The encoded protein is CASSSSGTSPIGQYF.